Below are 13 T cell receptor beta chains sequenced from a single sample in a study of graft-versus-host responses after intestinal transplantation. For these TCRs, the target antigens are not known. Measured with immunoSEQ multiplex PCR; TCRdb has only the in-frame clones, and not every one. This table holds over 100,000 clones, around 94% found once. The sequences come from unstimulated CD4+ T cells sorted from spleen or lymph node cells, collected before transplant. Every receptor here comes from a human donor who was the organ donor for an intestinal transplant.

The rearrangement uses TRBV21-1 and TRBJ2-5; TRBD2, the D gene given by the table, was not confirmed from the DNA. Near its end, the DNA agrees better with TRBJ2-7, so the J call may be wrong. TRBV21-1 has pseudogene status. This CDR3 contains 16 residues. The CDR3 sequence is CASSKGVGGTSYEQYF. The DNA for the CDR3 is TGTGCCAGCAGCAAAGGAGTCGGGGGGACTAGCTACGAGCAGTACTTC.

The chain carries TRBV5-1 and TRBJ2-7; 7 bases match TRBD1. CDR1 is SGHRS and CDR2 is YFSETQ in the germline V gene. This CDR3 contains 13 residues. V lost 1 base to trimming and J lost 6 bases; unmatched junction nucleotides: 4. The CDR3 nucleotides are TGCGCCAGCAGCTTGTCCAGGGACAGCGAGCAGTACTTC. Amino acids: CASSLSRDSEQYF.

This clone is a singleton in its sample. The V call is TRBV7-2, the J call TRBJ2-3; TRBD2 matches 7 bases. The CDR3 spans 16 residues. Germline-derived CDR1 and CDR2 are SGHTA and FQGNSA. With V trimmed by 3 bases and J by 2 bases, 8 bases remained unmatched. The CDR3 loop is CASSFSGLGATDTQYF. In nucleotides, the CDR3 is TGTGCCAGCAGCTTTAGTGGACTAGGAGCCACAGATACGCAGTATTTT.

For this clone: Additional DNA sequences in this sample encode the identical CDR3. The chain combines TRBV18 with TRBJ1-1; D is perhaps TRBD1 (6 bases). This CDR3 has 13 amino acids. The germline V gene encodes CDR1 KGHSH and CDR2 LQKENI. V was shortened by 6 bases and J by 1 base, with 9 bases between the two germline ends. In nucleotides, the CDR3 is TGTGCCAGCTCGGAACAGGGGAACACTGAAGCTTTCTTT. This sequence encodes CASSEQGNTEAFF.

The J gene is TRBJ2-3, the V gene TRBV28; D may be TRBD1 or TRBD2 (5 bases each). The ends were cut back, 1 base at V and 15 bases at J, with 14 bases in the middle. Germline V gene data show CDR1 as MDHEN and CDR2 as SYDVKM. CDR3 length: 12 amino acids. Written as DNA, the CDR3 is TGTGCCAGCAGTTTATCGGTGTTGGGACCTTATTTT. Protein sequence: CASSLSVLGPYF.

The chain carries TRBV4-2 and TRBJ1-2; D gene uncertain. The CDR3 spans 14 residues. Trimming removed 0 bases at V and 5 bases at J, with 10 bases between. Per germline, CDR1 LGHNA and CDR2 YNFKEQ. The CDR3 DNA is TGTGCCAGCAGCCAAGATGGGTTTTTTTATGGCTACACCTTC. Its protein product is CASSQDGFFYGYTF.

The gene calls are TRBV2 and TRBJ2-7; no definite D call. Trimming took off 4 bases at V and 3 bases at J, with 7 bases between the two ends. Germline lookup yields CDR1 SNHLY and CDR2 FYNNEI. This CDR3 has 12 residues. The CDR3 coding sequence is TGTGCCAGCAGTGTATCTTACTACGAGCAGTACTTC. Encoded protein: CASSVSYYEQYF.

This clone was recorded once. The chain couples TRBV4-1 to TRBJ2-1, with 8 bases lining up with TRBD2. Per germline, CDR1 MGHRA and CDR2 YSYEKL. V lost 4 bases to trimming and J lost 10 bases; unmatched junction nucleotides: 9. The CDR3 covers 14 residues. The CDR3, as DNA: TGCGCCAGCAGCCGAGGACTACCGGGAGGGGAGCAGTTCTTC. Its translation: CASSRGLPGGEQFF.

The CDR3 is CASSKSGQGSTDTQYF. CDR3 in DNA: TGTGCCAGTAGTAAAAGTGGGCAGGGGAGCACAGATACGCAGTATTTT. This chain links TRBV19 with TRBJ2-3; perhaps TRBD1 as D (6 bases). Germline CDR1 is LNHDA and CDR2 is SQIVND (reference sequence). CDR3 length: 16 amino acids. V lost 4 bases and J lost 0, with 14 bases in between.

This clone showed up just once. The chain is built from TRBV7-2 and TRBJ2-3; D assignment may be TRBD1 or TRBD2 (5 bases each). CDR3 size: 13 residues. The V gene lost 4 bases and the J gene lost 6 bases, with 11 bases spanning the gap. Germline V gene sequence: CDR1 SGHTA, CDR2 FQGNSA. The CDR3 bases are TGTGCCAGCAGCTGGGGACCGGGGGATACGCAGTATTTT. The encoded protein is CASSWGPGDTQYF.

In this sample, this clone turned up once. The chain combines TRBV7-2 with TRBJ2-7; 10 nucleotides line up with TRBD2. The CDR3 extends over 16 amino acids. V lost 5 bases and J lost 9; bases outside the gene matches: 16. The germline gives CDR1 SGHTA, CDR2 FQGNSA. DNA for the CDR3: TGTGCCAGCAGCCCCACCCTAGCGGGAGATCTCCTCGGGCAGTACTTC. Translating gives CASSPTLAGDLLGQYF.

J is TRBJ2-1 and V is TRBV11-2, with a weak D call TRBD2 (5 bases). This CDR3 is built from 16 residues. Per germline, CDR1 SGHAT and CDR2 FQNNGV. V lost 5 bases and J 1 base, leaving 15 bases between the germline ends. The CDR3 protein is CASSPRTRESYNEQFF. The CDR3 coding sequence is TGTGCCAGCAGCCCGAGGACGAGGGAGTCCTACAATGAGCAGTTCTTC.

The rearrangement joins TRBV5-1 to TRBJ2-1; 10 bases agree with TRBD2. Germline CDR1 SGHRS, CDR2 YFSETQ. The CDR3 has 14 amino acids. V lost 2 bases, J lost 7 bases, and 3 bases stayed unmatched. In DNA form, the CDR3 reads TGCGCCAGCAGCTTAGCGGGAGGGGTTAATGAGCAGTTCTTC. Translated: CASSLAGGVNEQFF.